These T cell receptor beta chains were read from a single sample in a study of blood T cells in healthy people across ages. TCRdb recomputed calls from the 5' RACE reads with MiXCR, one row per CDR3 protein. The sample records around 800,000 distinct CDR3 sequences, more than 35% being singletons. Sequenced: blood. The receptors stem from a man aged 80 or over in good health. The CDR3 runs from the conserved cysteine through the conserved F or W. D genes are given only for firm matches. Clone size is stated in some rows and not others, as once, few, many or a class when expanded.

NA	TRBD2	TRBJ2-3	TRBV2	TGTGCCAGCAGCCAACTAGCGACTAGCACAGATACGCAGTATTTT	CASSQLATSTDTQYF
NA	NA	TRBJ2-1	TRBV30	TGTGCCTTTGGGATTTATGAGCAGTTCTTC	CAFGIYEQFF
NA	NA	TRBJ2-5	TRBV6-1	TGTGCCAGCAGTGACACCCAGACCCAGTACTTC	CASSDTQTQYF
NA	NA	TRBJ1-5	TRBV28	TGTGCCAGCAGTTTCCAGTTCGGGGGCAATCAGCCCCAGCATTTT	CASSFQFGGNQPQHF
NA	TRBD2	TRBJ2-7	TRBV28	TGTGCCAGCCGGGACCGGGGAGGGAGCTACGAGCAGTACTTC	CASRDRGGSYEQYF
NA	NA	TRBJ2-7	TRBV7-2	TGTGCCAGCAGCAACGGGCCCTCCCTCTACGAGCAGTACTTC	CASSNGPSLYEQYF
few	TRBD2	TRBJ2-1	TRBV29-1	TGCAGCGTTGACACAGCGGGAGGTGGCTATGAGCAGTTCTTC	CSVDTAGGGYEQFF
NA	TRBD2	TRBJ2-7	TRBV28	TGTGCCAGCAGTTTGTGGGACCCGGGACTAGCGGGAGGTGGGTCCTACGAGCAGTACTTC	CASSLWDPGLAGGGSYEQYF
NA	TRBD2	TRBJ2-1	TRBV20-1	TGCAGTGCTAGAAGCGGGGTGAGCTCCTACAATGAGCAGTTCTTC	CSARSGVSSYNEQFF
many	NA	TRBJ2-7	TRBV10-3	TGTGCCATCAGCGGGACGGACCCCTACGAGCAGTACTTC	CAISGTDPYEQYF
many	NA	TRBJ2-1	TRBV3-1	TGTGCCAGCAGCCAAGAACAGGGCGAGCAGTTCTTC	CASSQEQGEQFF
NA	TRBD2	TRBJ2-3	TRBV6-5	TGTGCCAGCAGGTCCCTAGCGGGGGGGCTAGGAGATACGCAGTATTTT	CASRSLAGGLGDTQYF
NA	NA	TRBJ2-5	TRBV28	TGTGCCAGCAGTCCCCCCTCAGGGGTGCAGACCCAGTACTTC	CASSPPSGVQTQYF
few	NA	TRBJ1-2	TRBV7-8	TGTGCCAGCAGCTTAGCGGGCCCGCCAAAACCCTACACCTTC	CASSLAGPPKPYTF
NA	TRBD2	TRBJ2-5	TRBV4-2	TGTGCCAGCAGCCAAGTGGGAACTAGCGGAAGGTACCAAGAGACCCAGTACTTC	CASSQVGTSGRYQETQYF
NA	NA	TRBJ2-5	TRBV20-1	TGCAGTGCTAGTAACAGGGTTATGGAGACCCAGTACTTC	CSASNRVMETQYF
NA	NA	TRBJ1-1	TRBV9	TGTGCCAGCAGCCCAGAGGTGGGGGCAAGCACTGAAGCTTTCTTT	CASSPEVGASTEAFF
NA	NA	TRBJ2-7	TRBV7-3	TGTGCCAGCAGCTTAGCCGGGAGAATTTCCTACAATGAGCAGTACTTC	CASSLAGRISYNEQYF
few	NA	TRBJ1-2	TRBV7-2	TGTGCCAGCAGCTTAGTTCCAGAGATGGGGGGCTACACCTTC	CASSLVPEMGGYTF
few	TRBD2	TRBJ2-1	TRBV20-1	TGCAGTGCTAGTAGAACGGGGGGGGCCTACAATGAGCAGTTCTTC	CSASRTGGAYNEQFF
NA	TRBD1	TRBJ2-5	TRBV20-1	TGCAGTGCACCGACAGGGACAGAGACCCAGTACTTC	CSAPTGTETQYF
NA	NA	TRBJ2-7	TRBV2	TGTGCCAGCAGTGGGGGGAGAGCTCGCTACGAGCAGTACTTC	CASSGGRARYEQYF
NA	NA	TRBJ1-5	TRBV20-1	TGCAGTGCTAGAGACGCCAGGCAATATAGCAATCAGCCCCAGCATTTT	CSARDARQYSNQPQHF
few	NA	TRBJ2-5	TRBV13	TGTGCCAGCAGCTTGGGACTGCCAGAGACCCAGTACTTC	CASSLGLPETQYF
NA	NA	TRBJ2-1	TRBV29-1	TGCAGCGCGACGGCGTTAGGGGCATACAATGAGCAGTTCTTC	CSATALGAYNEQFF
few	TRBD1	TRBJ1-1	TRBV20-1	TGCAGTGCTAGGGGGGTGTACCAAGACTACAGGGGAAACACTGAAGCTTTCTTT	CSARGVYQDYRGNTEAFF